A single sample gave rise to the 24 T cell receptor beta chains below, sequenced in a study of blood T cells in healthy people across ages. For the second PCR, which ran for about 7 to 11 cycles, a sample-barcoded 5' primer and a J-beta primer mix were used. TCRdb reprocessed the 5' RACE reads with MiXCR, giving one entry per CDR3 protein. The sample consists of 1.5 million to 2 million distinct CDR3 sequences, about 49% of them appearing once. The sample was blood. The receptor source for this set is a woman aged 40 to 49 in good health.

CDR3 DNA sequence: TGTGCCAGCAAGCACCTGGAGGAGCAGTTCTTC. Its translation is CASKHLEEQFF. This chain joins TRBV6-5 and TRBJ2-1; D is undetermined. CDR1 and CDR2 from the germline V gene are MNHEY and SVGAGI. This CDR3 has 11 residues. Trimming left V 7 bases short and J 10 bases short, with 11 bases between.

This clonotype was seen a handful of times. The V gene is TRBV27, the J gene TRBJ1-2, with TRBD1 matching over 7 bases. J was trimmed by 2 bases and V by 5 bases; bases with no gene match: 8. CDR1 MNHEY and CDR2 SMNVEV come from the germline V gene (reference sequence). This CDR3 is 15 amino acids long. The CDR3 spells CASSTLTGQNYGYTF. DNA of the CDR3: TGTGCCAGCAGTACTTTAACGGGACAGAACTATGGCTACACCTTC.

The chain joins TRBV9 to TRBJ1-1; no clear D. The length of the CDR3 is 18 residues. Looked up from germline, CDR1 is SGDLS and CDR2 is YYNGEE. V lost 0 bases to trimming and J lost 3 bases, with 21 bases between them. The CDR3 DNA reads as TGTGCCAGCAGCGTAGGGCTTTCGGGGAAGTTAGGAGACACTGAAGCTTTCTTT. It translates to CASSVGLSGKLGDTEAFF.

The rearrangement uses TRBV5-1 and TRBJ2-3; TRBD2 is a possible D gene (6 bases). The CDR3 covers 15 residues. V lost 4 bases and J 2 bases, leaving 14 bases between the germline ends. The germline V gene has CDR1 SGHRS and CDR2 YFSETQ. CDR3: CASSRDLPNTDTQYF. In DNA, the CDR3 is TGCGCCAGCAGCCGGGACTTACCCAACACAGATACGCAGTATTTT.

A few counts support this clonotype. V gene TRBV27 combines with J gene TRBJ2-7; 8 bases map to TRBD1. Trimming cost V 4 bases and J 1 base; bases outside gene matches: 6. Germline assignment: CDR1 MNHEY and CDR2 SMNVEV (reference sequence). This CDR3 has 15 residues. CDR3 DNA: TGTGCCAGCAGTTCTCAGGGGGCAGCTTCCTACGAGCAGTACTTC. This translates into CASSSQGAASYEQYF.

The chain recombines TRBV12-3 or TRBV12-4 with TRBJ2-2, with TRBD2 matching over 7 bases. The CDR3 has 15 amino acids. V gave up 5 bases and J gave up 3 bases; unmatched junction bases: 6. The CDR3 nucleotides are TGTGCCAGCAGTCCCCAAGCGGGGTACACCGGGGAGCTGTTTTTT. Translation gives CASSPQAGYTGELFF.

The rearrangement uses TRBV4-1 and TRBJ2-1; no clear D. The V end was cut by 2 bases, the J end by 1 base, with 12 bases between. The CDR3 totals 16 residues. The germline CDR1 and CDR2 sequences are MGHRA and YSYEKL. CDR3 amino acids: CASSQIGHRSYNEQFF. The CDR3 DNA follows: TGCGCCAGCAGCCAAATAGGCCATAGGTCCTACAATGAGCAGTTCTTC.

As concerns this clonotype: A much larger clonotype is one base distant, so this may be a read error. The CDR3 sequence is CACSPGGGADTQYF. The CDR3 bases are TGTGCCTGCAGCCCAGGGGGGGGCGCGGATACGCAGTATTTT. This chain joins TRBV4-2 and TRBJ2-3; D possibly matches TRBD1 or TRBD2 (7 bases each). The CDR3 consists of 14 residues. Germline V CDR1 and CDR2: LGHNA, YNFKEQ.

This chain joins TRBV5-1 and TRBJ2-5; TRBD2 is a possible D gene (6 bases). The DNA end is a closer match to TRBJ2-1, so the J assignment may be wrong. CDR1 and CDR2 from the germline V gene are SGHRS and YFSETQ. The CDR3 sequence is 17 residues long. CDR3 in DNA: TGCGCCAGCAGCTTTAATCCCGGAGGGGAGTACCAAGAGACCCAGTTCTTC. It translates to CASSFNPGGEYQETQFF.

V is TRBV6-2 or TRBV6-3 and J is TRBJ2-3, with D perhaps matching TRBD2 (6 bases). The V gene's germline CDR1 is MNHEY and CDR2 SVGEGT. CDR3 length equals 16 residues. V was shortened by 6 bases and J by 2 bases, with 18 bases between the two germline ends. In nucleotides, the CDR3 is TGTGCCAGCAGCCTTGGAGGACGGGGGTACACAGATACGCAGTATTTT. Amino acids: CASSLGGRGYTDTQYF.

The rearrangement uses TRBV7-9 and TRBJ2-7, with 13 bases matching TRBD2. The J call could be wrong; TRBJ2-5 is a better fit for the DNA end. Germline values: CDR1 SEHNR, CDR2 FQNEAQ (reference sequence). The CDR3 is 17 residues long. The DNA of the CDR3 is TGTGCCAGCAGAAAGATGGGACTAGCGGGGTTAGGAGAGACCCAGTACTTC. This codes for CASRKMGLAGLGETQYF.

This clonotype has a single count. Compared with germline, one end of the junction differs, possibly owing to a read error. The chain carries TRBV2 and TRBJ2-1; D is ambiguous. Germline V gene lookup returns CDR1 SNHLY and CDR2 FYNNEI. The CDR3 loop spans 16 amino acids. CDR3 sequence (DNA): TGTGCCGGCAGTGAAGCGCTGGGGTTCCGTTTCGATGAGCAGTTCTTC. The encoded protein is CAGSEALGFRFDEQFF.

To note about this clonotype: At one of its ends the junction is not consistent with the germline gene, which may arise from a read error. The J gene is TRBJ1-1, the V gene TRBV7-9, with D unclear. CDR1 is SEHNR and CDR2 is FQNEAQ in the germline V gene (reference sequence). The length of the CDR3 is 13 residues. This CDR3 reads CVSSTTVNTEAFF. The CDR3 DNA reads TGTGTCAGCAGCACCACAGTGAACACTGAAGCTTTCTTT.

With regard to this clonotype: The junction and the germline gene differ at one end; a read error may be behind it. V usage is TRBV12-3 or TRBV12-4 and J usage is TRBJ2-1; D not resolved. The CDR3 sequence is 17 residues long. CDR3 sequence: CACSSATGVETYNEQFF. CDR3 bases: TGTGCCTGCAGCTCAGCTACTGGGGTCGAAACCTACAATGAGCAGTTCTTC.

This clonotype turned up a few times. The chain uses TRBV5-1 and TRBJ2-7, with a weak D call TRBD1 (6 bases). Trimming took 4 bases from V and 3 from J, leaving 14 bases between them. The CDR3 is 14 residues long. Germline V gene lookup returns CDR1 SGHRS and CDR2 YFSETQ. DNA of the CDR3: TGCGCCAGCAGCGCGCGGACAGCAAACTACGAGCAGTACTTC. Its translation is CASSARTANYEQYF.

The chain links TRBV27 to TRBJ2-3; D is perhaps TRBD1 (5 bases). Germline-derived CDR1 and CDR2 are MNHEY and SMNVEV (reference sequence). This CDR3 comprises 18 residues. Deletions cut 6 bases from V and 4 bases from J, with 26 bases between. CDR3 nucleotide sequence: TGTGCCAGCAGCAGATCCTTTGTGTTGCAGGGCAGCGCAGATACGCAGTATTTT. Protein: CASSRSFVLQGSADTQYF.

There are a few counts of this clonotype. The V call is TRBV5-1, the J call TRBJ2-3, with TRBD2 matching over 7 bases. Germline CDR1 SGHRS, CDR2 YFSETQ. The V segment lost 4 bases and the J segment 6 bases; nucleotides outside the gene matches: 11. The CDR3 is 15 residues long. The CDR3 sequence: CASSPLAGVADTQYF. The CDR3 DNA sequence: TGCGCCAGCAGCCCCCTGGCGGGGGTAGCTGATACGCAGTATTTT. The full variable domain, rest sourced from reference TRBV5-1 and TRBJ2-3, is KAGVTQTPRYLIKTRGQQVTLSCSPISGHRSVSWYQQTPGQGLQFLFEYFSETQRNKGNFPGRFSGRQFSNSRSEMNVSTLELGDSALYLCASSPLAGVADTQYFGPGTRLTVL.

The chain employs TRBV2 and TRBJ2-1, with D tentatively TRBD1 or TRBD2 (5 bases each). Between the trimmed V and J ends, which lost 5 bases and 7 bases, there was a span of 15 bases. CDR3 length: 14 amino acids. Germline V gene sequence: CDR1 SNHLY, CDR2 FYNNEI. The CDR3 sequence is CASSPGAPRNEQFF. For the CDR3, the DNA is TGTGCCAGCAGTCCCGGGGCCCCTCGGAATGAGCAGTTCTTC. Combining the CDR3 with reference TRBV2 and TRBJ2-1 gives the whole variable domain EPEVTQTPSHQVTQMGQEVILRCVPISNHLYFYWYRQILGQKVEFLVSFYNNEISEKSEIFDDQFSVERPDGSNFTLKIRSTKLEDSAMYFCASSPGAPRNEQFFGPGTRLTVL.

J is TRBJ2-7 and V is TRBV10-3, with D maybe TRBD1 (6 bases). Germline V CDR1 and CDR2: ENHRY, SYGVKD. CDR3 length: 13 residues. V was cut by 3 bases and J by 2 bases, with 8 bases left in between. The DNA of the CDR3 is TGTGCCATCAGTGATCGGACAGCCTACGAGCAGTACTTC. Translation gives CAISDRTAYEQYF.

The chain combines TRBV4-3 with TRBJ2-4; D is undetermined. TRBJ2-5 explains the end of the DNA better; the J call may be wrong. Germline CDR1 and CDR2: LGHNA and YSLEER. CDR3 size: 19 residues. CDR3 region: CASSQLKKAWQAAQETQYF. DNA of the CDR3: TGCGCCAGCAGCCAACTTAAAAAAGCGTGGCAGGCTGCCCAAGAGACCCAGTACTTC.

A few counts support this clonotype. The chain uses TRBV7-2 and TRBJ2-7; D uncertain. V lost 1 base, J lost 4 bases, and 17 bases lay in between. CDR3 length: 16 residues. Germline lookup yields CDR1 SGHTA and CDR2 FQGNSA. The CDR3 region has the DNA TGTGCCAGCAGCTTAGTTTCGGCAGGCAGTAGTTACGAGCAGTACTTC. Protein: CASSLVSAGSSYEQYF.

Remarks on this clonotype: The junction and the germline gene differ at one end; a read error may be behind it. This chain uses TRBV13 with TRBJ1-2; perhaps TRBD1 as D (5 bases). Looked up from germline, CDR1 is PRHDT and CDR2 is FYEKMQ (reference sequence). This CDR3 comprises 15 residues. The CDR3 loop reads CASTLGAITNYGYTF. The CDR3 DNA sequence: TGTGCCAGCACCCTTGGGGCCATCACTAACTACGGCTACACCTTC.

The table lists this clonotype with a count of one. The V and J genes are TRBV11-2 and TRBJ1-2; weak D call: TRBD1 (6 bases). Trimming shortened V by 5 bases and J by 7 bases, and 23 bases separated the two germline ends. The CDR3 covers 16 residues. CDR1 and CDR2 (germline): SGHAT, FQNNGV. As DNA, the CDR3 is TGTGCCAGCAGCCTAGTCCGTACAGGGTTCCTCTGTGGCTACACCTTC. Protein: CASSLVRTGFLCGYTF.

The V gene is TRBV6-1, the J gene TRBJ2-4, with D possibly being TRBD1 (5 bases). The CDR3 has 15 amino acids. Germline V gives CDR1 MNHNS, CDR2 SASEGT. V lost 2 bases and J 9 bases, leaving 17 bases between the germline ends. The CDR3 DNA is TGTGCCAGCAGTGAAAGACAGCGCCTGAGTGGCATTCAGTACTTC. Translation gives CASSERQRLSGIQYF.